Below are 17 T cell receptor beta chains sequenced from a single sample in a study of T-cell reconstitution after alpha-beta-depleted transplantation in children. Preparation of the TCRbeta library was carried out with unique molecular identifiers. One entry per CDR3 protein, called by TCRdb with MiXCR from the PCR reads. The table has around 400,000 distinct CDR3 sequences, approximately 11% seen once. The material was PBMCs from the stem cell graft donor, obtained from the stem cell graft. These receptors all stem from a human donor who donated a stem cell graft to a child with acute myeloid leukemia.

This rearrangement joins TRBV6-1 to TRBJ1-2, with TRBD1 identical over 7 bases. V was pared by 6 bases and J by 0 bases, with 7 bases of the junction left unmatched. This CDR3 region has 15 residues. Looked up from germline, CDR1 is MNHNS and CDR2 is SASEGT. The CDR3 reads CASSPRTGANYGYTF. CDR3 nucleotides: TGTGCCAGCAGCCCCCGGACAGGAGCTAACTATGGCTACACCTTC.

The sample holds one count of this clonotype. The gene calls are TRBV6-1 and TRBJ1-1; D not certain. CDR1 MNHNS and CDR2 SASEGT come from the germline V gene. The V and J ends lost 4 bases and 0 bases respectively, with 12 bases between them. CDR3 length: 15 amino acids. DNA of the CDR3: TGTGCCAGCAGTGCAAGACACCGAATGAACACTGAAGCTTTCTTT. Translation gives CASSARHRMNTEAFF.

Points on this clonotype: A read error may be the cause here, since a much bigger clone is one base away. The chain carries TRBV12-3 or TRBV12-4 and TRBJ1-5, with a possible D match to TRBD1 (5 bases). The CDR3 is 14 amino acids. The CDR3 spells CASNGAGAGQPHHF. In DNA, the CDR3 is TGTGCCAGCAACGGAGCCGGGGCTGGTCAGCCCCATCATTTT.

This clonotype has a count of ten or more. The genes are TRBV5-1 and TRBJ2-2; D might be TRBD1 or TRBD2, each matching 5 bases. The CDR3 contains 14 residues. Germline CDR1 and CDR2: SGHRS and YFSETQ. Trimming took 7 bases from V and 3 from J, leaving 13 bases between them. CDR3 nucleotides: TGCGCCAGCGGGGCTAGCTGGGACACCGGGGAGCTGTTTTTT. It codes for CASGASWDTGELFF.

This clonotype was seen a handful of times. The CDR3 protein is CASTQSGQALSEQFF. CDR3 coding DNA: TGTGCCAGCACCCAATCGGGACAGGCCCTTAGTGAGCAGTTCTTC. The chain is built from TRBV5-6 and TRBJ2-1; 8 bases map to TRBD1. CDR1 and CDR2 (germline): SGHDT, YYEEEE. Trimming removed 6 bases from V and 9 bases from J; junction bases left unmatched: 14. This CDR3 is built from 15 residues.

There are many counts of this clonotype. J is TRBJ2-1 and V is TRBV6-5, with D perhaps matching TRBD1 (5 bases). Trimming left V 4 bases short and J 6 bases short, with 16 bases between. The length of the CDR3 is 15 residues. The germline CDR1 and CDR2 sequences are MNHEY and SVGAGI. The CDR3 DNA follows: TGTGCCAGCAGTTTGGGTCAGGGTATGAGCAATGAGCAGTTCTTC. It yields the protein CASSLGQGMSNEQFF.

Ten or more counts support this clonotype. The V and J genes are TRBV27 and TRBJ2-2; 13 positions match TRBD2. Germline V gene sequence: CDR1 MNHEY, CDR2 SMNVEV (reference sequence). V was pared by 3 bases and J by 3 bases, with 1 base of the junction left unmatched. The CDR3 is made up of 16 amino acids. CDR3 sequence reads: CASSFGLAGDTGELFF. CDR3 in DNA: TGTGCCAGCAGTTTTGGACTAGCGGGAGACACCGGGGAGCTGTTTTTT.

This clonotype has ten or more counts. The chain recombines TRBV20-1 with TRBJ2-7, with D unresolved. The CDR3 totals 11 residues. Germline V gene sequence: CDR1 DFQATT, CDR2 SNEGSKA (reference sequence). Between the trimmed V and J ends, which lost 5 bases and 6 bases, there was a span of 11 bases. DNA of the CDR3: TGCAGTGCTGCCCAGGCCCGCGAGCAGTACGTC. This encodes CSAAQAREQYV.

This clonotype came up a few times. CDR3 sequence reads: CASSLVWGDTQYF. Written as DNA, the CDR3 is TGTGCCAGCAGCTTAGTCTGGGGAGATACGCAGTATTTT. The rearrangement joins TRBV7-2 to TRBJ2-3, with no clear D. Germline V gene lookup returns CDR1 SGHTA and CDR2 FQGNSA. CDR3 length equals 13 residues. The ends were cut back, 1 base at V and 5 bases at J, with 7 bases in the middle.

The V and J genes are TRBV7-8 and TRBJ2-5, with D perhaps assigned TRBD1 or TRBD2 (5 bases each). V was cut by 5 bases and J by 4 bases, with 14 bases left in between. Germline CDR1 is SGHVS and CDR2 is FQNEAQ. The CDR3 totals 14 residues. The CDR3 DNA follows: TGTGCCAGCAGCGGGCCGGGGACGAGAGAGACCCAGTACTTC. Amino acid sequence: CASSGPGTRETQYF.

The rearrangement uses TRBV12-5 and TRBJ2-4, with 8 bases aligning to TRBD1. V gave up 4 bases and J gave up 1 base; unmatched junction bases: 9. In germline, CDR1 is LGHNT, CDR2 FRNRAP. The CDR3 loop spans 17 amino acids. The CDR3 protein is CASGYQPTGVAKNIQYF. CDR3 bases: TGTGCTAGTGGTTACCAACCGACAGGGGTGGCCAAAAACATTCAGTACTTC.

The gene calls are TRBV20-1 and TRBJ2-1, with D possibly being TRBD2 (6 bases). Trimming pared 0 bases from V and 15 bases from J, leaving 18 bases between. Germline V lookup: CDR1 DFQATT, CDR2 SNEGSKA (reference sequence). The CDR3 spans 13 residues. This CDR3 reads CSARDLADPPPFF. The CDR3 DNA is TGCAGTGCTAGAGATTTAGCGGATCCACCCCCGTTCTTC.

V gene TRBV29-1 combines with J gene TRBJ1-5; D is perhaps TRBD1 (6 bases). Trimming cost V 3 bases and J 6 bases, with 12 bases left between them. Looked up from germline, CDR1 is SQVTM and CDR2 is ANQGSEA. CDR3 size: 13 residues. DNA of the CDR3: TGCAGCGTTGATTCAGGGGAGGGTCAGCCCCAGCATTTT. Translation gives CSVDSGEGQPQHF.

The chain combines TRBV7-2 with TRBJ2-5; D is tentatively TRBD1 or TRBD2 (7 bases each). The CDR3 extends over 14 amino acids. Looked up from germline, CDR1 is SGHTA and CDR2 is FQGNSA. Between the trimmed V and J ends, which lost 4 bases and 7 bases, there was a span of 16 bases. CDR3 in amino acids: CASSSNRGGGTQYF. In DNA form, the CDR3 reads TGTGCCAGCAGCTCAAACAGGGGAGGGGGGACCCAGTACTTC.

This clonotype was detected only a few times. This chain connects TRBV27 to TRBJ2-2; D may be TRBD1 or TRBD2 (6 bases each). Germline V gene lookup returns CDR1 MNHEY and CDR2 SMNVEV (reference sequence). The V end lost 6 bases, the J end lost 5 bases, and 16 bases lay between the germline ends. There are 15 residues in the CDR3. The DNA for the CDR3 is TGTGCCAGCAGCGGGTGGGGGGCAAGGACCGGGGAGCTGTTTTTT. Amino acid sequence: CASSGWGARTGELFF.

The chain joins TRBV27 to TRBJ2-3; possible D gene TRBD2, 5 bases. CDR1 MNHEY and CDR2 SMNVEV come from the germline V gene (reference sequence). Trimming removed 6 bases at V and 4 bases at J, with 11 bases between. The CDR3 covers 13 residues. CDR3: CASRGLSADTQYF. CDR3 DNA sequence: TGTGCCAGCAGAGGACTGTCGGCAGATACGCAGTATTTT.

This clonotype was found a few times. CDR3: CSASGEVNEQYF. The CDR3 DNA reads TGCAGTGCTAGTGGGGAAGTCAACGAGCAGTACTTC. The chain couples TRBV20-1 to TRBJ2-7, with unresolved D. Trimming cost V 3 bases and J 5 bases, with 11 bases left between them. CDR1 DFQATT and CDR2 SNEGSKA come from the germline V gene (reference sequence). The CDR3 sequence is 12 residues long.